This TCR beta chain was profiled in a study of CD4 T cells in relation to SARS-CoV-2 and coronaviruses. Study as a whole: ViraFEST: roughly 10-day antigen culture of PBMCs, then TCR beta CDR3 sequencing. No peptide or an HIV-1 Nef peptide pool served as negative control.

Only in-frame clones appear in the TCRdb table, and some are missing; sequencing was by immunoSEQ multiplex PCR. The table records 20,000 to 25,000 clones, less than 75% of them present only once. Germline V gene sequence: CDR1 SGHAT, CDR2 FQNNGV. The V end was cut by 7 bases, the J end by 4 bases, with 16 bases between. The CDR3 extends over 14 amino acids. The unexposed donors gave CD4+ T cells in about 2011-2019, prior to COVID-19. CD4+ T cells were isolated from the cells after 10 days of culture. Cultures held roughly 2 million PBMCs per well with about 10 IU/ml IL-2. Notes on this clone: Its matching antigen is unknown.

This chain links TRBV11-2 with TRBJ1-1; D unresolved. The specimen was CD4+ T cells from PBMCs, cultured in vitro. The source is a human donor in good health. CDR3 nucleotides: TGTGCCAGCACCGCGGGATCCTGGGGCACTGAAGCTTTCTTT. This codes for CASTAGSWGTEAFF.